This T cell receptor beta chain was identified in a study of T cell repertoires in cytomegalovirus infection. This clonotype was observed a few times. TCRdb analysed the reads with MiXCR anew, one entry per CDR3 protein. The sample carries approximately 500,000 distinct CDR3 sequences, more than 20% recorded once. The germline V and J ends were trimmed by 3 bases and 9 bases, with 21 bases remaining between them. This CDR3 is built from 16 residues. In germline, CDR1 is LNHDA, CDR2 SQIVND (reference sequence). Sequencing used PBMCs. This chain uses TRBV19 with TRBJ1-5; the D gene is possibly TRBD1 (5 bases). The origin of this receptor is a human donor in good health (CMV status not recorded). Some clones in this sample may be carry-over from other donors' samples. The CDR3: CASSMRLGTDVRPQHF. CDR3 nucleotides: TGTGCCAGTAGTATGAGGTTAGGGACGGACGTGAGGCCCCAGCATTTT.